What follows is one T cell receptor (beta chain) and its context. Its matching antigen is unknown. This specimen belongs to a study of T cells after yellow fever vaccination. TCRdb processed the 5' RACE reads anew with MiXCR; each CDR3 protein has one entry. The sample consists of 340,000 or so distinct CDR3 sequences, around an eighth of them appearing once. V was pared by 8 bases and J by 0 bases, with 17 bases between. Germline loops: CDR1 KGHSH, CDR2 LQKENI. There are 16 residues in the CDR3. Study observations and caveats: After the booster, 96% of CD4 and 88% of CD8 primary-response clones were re-detected. By day 5 rather than day 15, the secondary response had peaked, though it was weaker. There was a possibility that FACS-sorted repertoires contained abundant clonotypes contaminating from the bulk population.

The TCR was taken from a man younger than 35 who received the YFV17D yellow fever vaccine. This chain uses TRBV18 with TRBJ1-3; D might be TRBD1 (6 bases). This specimen was CD4+ T cells sorted from PBMCs, taken 15 days after the yellow fever booster vaccination. The CDR3 here is CASLGGTLFSGNTIYF. The CDR3 DNA follows: TGTGCCAGCCTGGGCGGGACACTTTTCTCTGGAAACACCATATATTTT. The full variable domain, with the rest looked up from reference TRBV18 and TRBJ1-3, is NAGVMQNPRHLVRRRGQEARLRCSPMKGHSHVYWYRQLPEEGLKFMVYLQKENIIDESGMPKERFSAEFPKEGPSILRIQQVVRGDSAAYFCASLGGTLFSGNTIYFGEGSWLTVV.